The rows below give T cell receptor beta chains drawn from one sample of a study of blood T cell repertoires in COVID-19. Generated by immunoSEQ multiplex PCR, the TCRdb table keeps only in-frame clones and is missing some. This sample has about 220,000 clones, with roughly 85% found just once. Sequencing input: peripheral blood. All receptors come from a woman in her 70s with COVID-19, enrolled during active disease. CDR3s include the opening cysteine and the closing phenylalanine or tryptophan. Each record gives: clone size, V gene, D gene, J gene, CDR3 DNA, CDR3 protein. D genes are given only for firm matches. Only part of the rows carry a size: once, few, many, or a class if the clone is expanded.

>once|TRBV11-3|.|TRBJ2-3
TGTGCCAGCAGCTTAGATCCCCCCAGGGATACGTACACAGATACGCAGTATTTT
CASSLDPPRDTYTDTQYF
>.|TRBV7-9|.|TRBJ1-6
TGTGCCAGCAGCTTGGACAAAGGGGTGAATAATTCACCCCTCCACTTT
CASSLDKGVNNSPLHF
>.|TRBV2|TRBD1|TRBJ2-3
TGTGCCAGCAGTGATCGCCAGGGGGCAATAATAGATACGCAGTATTTT
CASSDRQGAIIDTQYF
>.|TRBV6-5|TRBD1|TRBJ1-4
TGTGCCAGCAGTCGGGGACAGGGGGAAACTGAAAAACTGTTTTTT
CASSRGQGETEKLFF
>.|TRBV6-5|TRBD1|TRBJ1-6
TGTGCCAGCAGTTACTCCCGGGACAGGGATAATTCACCCCTCCACTTT
CASSYSRDRDNSPLHF
>.|TRBV4-3|.|TRBJ2-3
TGCGCCAGCAGCCCAGCCATACATACAGAGCCCCGCACAGATACGCAGTATTTT
CASSPAIHTEPRTDTQYF
>.|TRBV5-1|TRBD1|TRBJ1-1
TGCGCCAGCAGCTCGCCGACAGGGCGGGGGAACACTGAAGCTTTCTTT
CASSSPTGRGNTEAFF
>.|TRBV7-2|TRBD1|TRBJ1-6
TGTGCCAGCAGCCTCCGAGACAGGGGTTCTCCCCTCCACTTT
CASSLRDRGSPLHF
>.|TRBV2|.|TRBJ1-4
TGTGCCAGCAAGGAGCGGTTTCTCAATGAAAAACTGTTTTTT
CASKERFLNEKLFF
>.|TRBV19|.|TRBJ1-5
TGTGCCAGTAGAGACAGAAGTAGCAATCAGCCCCAGCATTTT
CASRDRSSNQPQHF
>.|TRBV7-2|.|TRBJ2-3
TGTGCCAGCAGCTTAGTTGACTTTAGCACAGATACGCAGTATTTT
CASSLVDFSTDTQYF
>.|TRBV11-1|.|TRBJ2-5
TGTGCCAGCAGCTTCCGGGACTACCAAGAGACCCAGTACTTC
CASSFRDYQETQYF
>.|TRBV7-6|.|TRBJ1-5
TGTGCCAGCAGCTTAGTTGGGGGCTGGGGCAATCAGCCCCAGCATTTT
CASSLVGGWGNQPQHF
>.|TRBV2|TRBD2|TRBJ2-1
TGTGCCAGCAGTCCTACTAGCGGCCCATACAATGAGCAGTTCTTC
CASSPTSGPYNEQFF
>.|TRBV6-5|.|TRBJ1-1
TGTGCCAGCCAATCTGAGGGGGTGGGATTAGCTTTCTTT
CASQSEGVGLAFF
>.|TRBV4-3|.|TRBJ1-2
TGCGCCAGCAGCCAAGATTATGGGGCGACCGATGGCTACACCTTC
CASSQDYGATDGYTF
>.|TRBV5-4|.|TRBJ2-2
TGTGCCAGCAGCTTTACCGGGACCGGGGAGCTGTTTTTT
CASSFTGTGELFF
>.|TRBV28|.|TRBJ1-2
TGTGCCAGCAGTGCGGGACCGATGACCCTCGGCTACACCTTC
CASSAGPMTLGYTF
>.|TRBV12-1|.|TRBJ1-2
TGTGCCAGCAGTCCCGCCGGGGGGTTAAGCTATGGCTACACCTTC
CASSPAGGLSYGYTF
>.|TRBV10-3|TRBD2|TRBJ2-5
TGTGCCACGGGACTAGCGGGGGGCCAGGAGACCCAGTACTTC
CATGLAGGQETQYF
>.|TRBV7-8|.|TRBJ1-6
TGTGCCAGCAGCTCCTCACGGGAGACCAATTCACCCCTCCACTTT
CASSSSRETNSPLHF
>once|TRBV5-6|.|TRBJ2-4
TGTGCCAGCAGCCTGAAGGAGGGCAGGGTGGACATTCAGTACTTC
CASSLKEGRVDIQYF
>.|TRBV6-2/TRBV6-3|.|TRBJ2-2
TGTGCCAGCAGCGCCTCGCAGGGGTCCGGGGAGCTGTTTTTT
CASSASQGSGELFF
>once|TRBV7-9|TRBD1|TRBJ2-7
TGTGCCAGCAGCCTCCGGGACAGCTCCTACGAGCAGTACTTC
CASSLRDSSYEQYF
>.|TRBV5-1|.|TRBJ2-2
TGCGCCAGCAGCTTGGATTACACGAACACCGGGGAGCTGTTTTTT
CASSLDYTNTGELFF
>.|TRBV6-6|TRBD1|TRBJ2-1
TGTGCCAGCAGTTCGACGGATTACAGGGGTAGTGAGCAGTTCTTC
CASSSTDYRGSEQFF
>.|TRBV9|TRBD1|TRBJ1-1
TGTGCCAGCAGCGTAGCTTCCGACAGGGACACTGAAGCTTTCTTT
CASSVASDRDTEAFF
>.|TRBV30|TRBD1|TRBJ2-5
TGTGCCTGGGCCCAGGGGGCGGTAGGGGGAGAGACCCAGTACTTC
CAWAQGAVGGETQYF
>.|TRBV25-1|.|TRBJ1-1
TGTGCCAGCAGTGAACGACGGGACACTGAAGCTTTCTTT
CASSERRDTEAFF
>few|TRBV7-8|.|TRBJ1-5
TGTGCCAGCAGCCGACAGGATGGCAATCAGCCCCAGCATTTT
CASSRQDGNQPQHF
>.|TRBV30|.|TRBJ1-2
TGTGCCTGGAGCCGGAACCGGGGCTATGGCTACACCTTC
CAWSRNRGYGYTF
>.|TRBV7-2|.|TRBJ1-5
TGTGCCAGCAGCCCATCCAATCAGCCCCAGCATTTT
CASSPSNQPQHF
>.|TRBV27|.|TRBJ2-7
TGTGCCAGCAGTTTATCCGGGGGAGGCTACGAGCAGTACTTC
CASSLSGGGYEQYF